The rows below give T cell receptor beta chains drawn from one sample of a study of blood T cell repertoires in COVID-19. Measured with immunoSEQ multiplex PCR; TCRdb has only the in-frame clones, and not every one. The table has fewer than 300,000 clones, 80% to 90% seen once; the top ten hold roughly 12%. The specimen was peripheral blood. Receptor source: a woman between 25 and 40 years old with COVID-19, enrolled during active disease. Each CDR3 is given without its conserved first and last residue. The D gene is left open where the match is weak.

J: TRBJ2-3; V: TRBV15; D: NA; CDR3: ATSTRSAGDTQY
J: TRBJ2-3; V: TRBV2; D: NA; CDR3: ASSVRDRKDTQY
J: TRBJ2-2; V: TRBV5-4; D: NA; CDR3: ASSFGDSYTGELF
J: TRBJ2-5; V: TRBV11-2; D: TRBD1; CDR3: ASSLDRGTGDEETQY
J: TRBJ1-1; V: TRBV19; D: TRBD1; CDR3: ASSPFRDRGTEAF
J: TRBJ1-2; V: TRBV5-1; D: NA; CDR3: ASSPRGGDSSNYGYT
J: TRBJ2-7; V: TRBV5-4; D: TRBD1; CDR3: ASSLIPRTGLNYEQY
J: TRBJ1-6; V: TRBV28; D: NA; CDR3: ASNRDSPLH
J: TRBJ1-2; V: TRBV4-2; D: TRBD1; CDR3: ASSQDQIGQGYGYT
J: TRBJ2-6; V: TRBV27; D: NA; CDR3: ASSSSRSGANVLT
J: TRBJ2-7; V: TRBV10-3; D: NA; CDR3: AISEITSSYEQY
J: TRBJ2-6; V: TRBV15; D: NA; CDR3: ATSSSRGSGANVLT
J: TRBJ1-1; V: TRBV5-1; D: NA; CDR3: ASRQGPTEAF
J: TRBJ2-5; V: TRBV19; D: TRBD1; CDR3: ASTSGGETQY
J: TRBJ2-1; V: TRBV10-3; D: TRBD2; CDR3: ASLPGLAFSYNEQF
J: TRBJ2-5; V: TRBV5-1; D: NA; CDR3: ASSSRQETQY
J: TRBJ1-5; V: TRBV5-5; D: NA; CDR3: ASSYEGGSNQPQH
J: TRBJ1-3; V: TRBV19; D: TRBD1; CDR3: ASRDRGIGNTIY
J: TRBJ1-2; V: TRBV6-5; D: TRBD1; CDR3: ASSSPAGGGNYGYT
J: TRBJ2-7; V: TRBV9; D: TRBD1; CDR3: ASSARTGPSYEQY
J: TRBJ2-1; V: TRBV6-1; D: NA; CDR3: ASSEGSLPYNEQF
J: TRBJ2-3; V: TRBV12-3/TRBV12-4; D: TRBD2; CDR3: ASERGGTDTQY
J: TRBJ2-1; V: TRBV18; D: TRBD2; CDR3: ASSPERGGYNEQF
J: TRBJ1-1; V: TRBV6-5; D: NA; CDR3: ASSLDNWTPKGAF
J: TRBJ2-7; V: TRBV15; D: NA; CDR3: ATHPRDGAYEQY
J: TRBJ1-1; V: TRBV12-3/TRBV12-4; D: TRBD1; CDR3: ASRPLQGGEAF
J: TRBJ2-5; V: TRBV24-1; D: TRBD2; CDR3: ATSDSRAGGETQY
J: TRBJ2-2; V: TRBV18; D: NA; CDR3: ASLQGPNTGELF
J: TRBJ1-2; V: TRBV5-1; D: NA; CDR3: ASSPSGATNYGYT
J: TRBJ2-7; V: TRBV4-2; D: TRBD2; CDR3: ASSHQAGGTYEQY
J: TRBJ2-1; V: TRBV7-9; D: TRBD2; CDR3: ASSETSGGRQNHEQF
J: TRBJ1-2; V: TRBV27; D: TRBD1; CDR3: ASSLGQGSGYT
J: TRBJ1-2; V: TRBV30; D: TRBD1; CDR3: AWSLPTGADT
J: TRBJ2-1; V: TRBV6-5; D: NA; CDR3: ASNPIGRGDEQF
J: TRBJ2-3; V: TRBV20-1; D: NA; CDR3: SVGGGDTQY
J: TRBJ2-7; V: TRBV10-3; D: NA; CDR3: AISQGSYEQY
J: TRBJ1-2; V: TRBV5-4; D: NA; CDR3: ASSPEDTSRAYT
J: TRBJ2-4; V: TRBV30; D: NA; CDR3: AWSVSAGATLAKNIQY
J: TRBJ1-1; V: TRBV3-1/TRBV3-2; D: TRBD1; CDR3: ASSQVNRGNTEAF
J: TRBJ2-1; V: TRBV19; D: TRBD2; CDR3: ASSRGGPGNEQF
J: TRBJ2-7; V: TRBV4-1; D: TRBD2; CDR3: ASSKGLAASYEQY
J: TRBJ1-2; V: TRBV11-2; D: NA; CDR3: ASSLFADYGYT
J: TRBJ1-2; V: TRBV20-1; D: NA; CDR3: SASTVSNYGYT
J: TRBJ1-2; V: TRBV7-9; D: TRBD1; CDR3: ASSLERQGFYGYT
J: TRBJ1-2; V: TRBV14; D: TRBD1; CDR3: ASSPWTGPTVSFYGYT
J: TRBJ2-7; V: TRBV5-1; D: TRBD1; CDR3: ASSQGQGMYEQY
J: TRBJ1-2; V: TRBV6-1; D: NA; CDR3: ASSEASYGYT
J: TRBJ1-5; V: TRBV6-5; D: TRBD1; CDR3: ASSWGQGASNQPQH
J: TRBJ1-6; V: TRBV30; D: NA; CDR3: AWSAGGGNSPLH
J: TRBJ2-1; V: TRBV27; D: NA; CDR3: ASSLSPEVNEQF
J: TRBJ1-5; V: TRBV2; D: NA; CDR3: ASTPGPLSNQPQH
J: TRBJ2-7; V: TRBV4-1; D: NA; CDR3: ASSQERVSYEQY
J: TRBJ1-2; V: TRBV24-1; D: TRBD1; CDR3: ATSDPRGQGTRYGYT